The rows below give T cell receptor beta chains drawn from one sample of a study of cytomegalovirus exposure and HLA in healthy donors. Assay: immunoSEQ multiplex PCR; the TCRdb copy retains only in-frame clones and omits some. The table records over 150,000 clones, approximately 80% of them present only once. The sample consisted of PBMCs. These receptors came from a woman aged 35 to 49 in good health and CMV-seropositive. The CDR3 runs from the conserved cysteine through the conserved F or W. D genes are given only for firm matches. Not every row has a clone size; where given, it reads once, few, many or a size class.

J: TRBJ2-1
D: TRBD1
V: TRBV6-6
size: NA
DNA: TGTGCCAGCAGTTTTAATCGACAGGGGGCGTACAATGAGCAGTTCTTC
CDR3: CASSFNRQGAYNEQFF

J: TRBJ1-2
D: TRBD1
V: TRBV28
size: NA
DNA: TGTGCCAGCTTTAGCCAGGGGGATACGGGCTACACCTTC
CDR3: CASFSQGDTGYTF

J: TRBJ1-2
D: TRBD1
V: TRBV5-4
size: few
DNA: TGTGCCAGCAGCCCGGGACAGGGTTTAATCTATGGCTACACCTTC
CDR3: CASSPGQGLIYGYTF

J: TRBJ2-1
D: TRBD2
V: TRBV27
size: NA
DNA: TGTGCCAGCAGTTTATTCTCCTCGGGTAGCGGGAGGGCCAGGGGTGAGCAGTTCTTC
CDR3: CASSLFSSGSGRARGEQFF

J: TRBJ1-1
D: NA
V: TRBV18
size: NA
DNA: TGTGCCAGCTCATCGACGGGGGGGCAAACTGAAGCTTTCTTT
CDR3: CASSSTGGQTEAFF

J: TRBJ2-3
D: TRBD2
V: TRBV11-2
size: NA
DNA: TGTGCCAGCAGCTTAGTTTGGAGCGGGACTTTCCCAAGGACGCAGTATTTT
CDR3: CASSLVWSGTFPRTQYF

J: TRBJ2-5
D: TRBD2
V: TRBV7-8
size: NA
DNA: TGTGCCAGCAGCCCCGGAGCGGGGGTCCAAGAGACCCAGTACTTC
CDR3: CASSPGAGVQETQYF

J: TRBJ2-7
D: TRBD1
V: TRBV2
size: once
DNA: TGTGCCAGCAGTGAAAGGAGGACAGGATCGCAGTACTTC
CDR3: CASSERRTGSQYF

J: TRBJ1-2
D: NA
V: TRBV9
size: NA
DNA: TGTGCCAGCAGCCCTTACCCTACTGGTGCTCTCTATGGCTACACCTTC
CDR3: CASSPYPTGALYGYTF

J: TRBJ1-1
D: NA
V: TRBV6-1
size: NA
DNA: TGTGCCAGCAGTGAAGCCGCCGAGGCTTTCTTT
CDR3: CASSEAAEAFF

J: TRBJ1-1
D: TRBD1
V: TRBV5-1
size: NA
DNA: TGCGCCAGCAGCCTGCTTGTCGGGACAGGGGGTAATACTGAAGCTTTCTTT
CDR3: CASSLLVGTGGNTEAFF